Sequencing of this T cell receptor (beta chain) was carried out in a study of early T cells in non-severe SARS-CoV-2 infection (dated by TCRdb to 2020 to 2022). For the wider study: Because TCR sequencing relied on bulk RNA taken from unsorted whole blood, pairing of alpha and beta chains was not possible.

The CDR3 measures 14 amino acids from cysteine to phenylalanine. Just CDR3 DNA is preserved here, 42 bases in frame from base 1. The germline V gene supplies CDR1 SGHDN and CDR2 FVKESK. V gives up 0 bases and J gives up 7 bases, and the segment between their germline ends measures 12 bases. Library prep was done by 5' RACE. Sequencer: NextSeq 500. In the TCR library protocol, unique molecular identifiers were attached to individual cDNA molecules to correct for PCR bias and sequencing error. TCR alpha and beta chains were both sequenced, and the abundances of alpha and beta sequences in each sample were closely correlated with each other. From the authors' description of their analysis: Decombinator V4 was used to perform V gene, J gene and CDR3 annotation of TCR sequences. Expanded TCRs were defined as changing significantly between any two time points under a Poisson model with p below 0.0001. TCR abundances were normalised to the total number of TCRs sequenced per sample and were expressed as counts per million. MAIT TCRs were defined by TRAV1-2 paired with TRAJ12, TRAJ20 or TRAJ33, and iNKT TCRs by TRAV10 paired with TRAJ18. VDJdb, accessed on 1 November 2021, was searched for TCRs annotated for CMV, EBV and SARS-CoV-2, and TCRs annotated for more than one antigen were excluded. TCRdb reanalyzed the raw reads on its own, using fastp at Q25 for trimming and MiXCR for clone calling, and kept in-frame beta chains. Entries are consolidated by CDR3 protein sequence, retaining the most common genes and DNA. The V and J calls and clone size come from TCRdb's table, not from the authors' own analysis. The sample has 95,000 to 150,000 distinct CDR3 sequences on record, 14% to 15% of them singletons. About a fifth of the sample goes to the ten largest clones.

Set within a cohort of healthcare workers in London, UK, this nested case-control study involved weekly PCR testing of nasopharyngeal swabs along with blood sampling. Between 23 and 31 March 2020, the week of the UK lockdown, healthcare workers were enrolled and then followed up weekly for as long as 16 weeks. Study-level results and caveats: VDJdb matching was skewed toward anti-spike CD8 responses and likely underestimated virus-specific expansions by missing private and CD4 specificities.

A few counts support this clonotype. No cognate antigen has been identified for it. Base-call qualities are not available, and no considerably larger clone is one nucleotide away. Sample: whole blood. The receptor was isolated from an adult who was a healthcare worker with PCR-confirmed SARS-CoV-2 infection or an uninfected control (not recorded which). The chain employs TRBV14 and TRBJ2-5, with TRBD2 tentatively as D gene (5 bases match). This receptor carries the CDR3 CASSQDTHGGTQYF. The DNA reads as follows: TGTGCCAGCAGCCAAGACACGCACGGAGGGACCCAGTACTTC.